This TCR beta chain comes out of a study of blood T cell repertoires in COVID-19. This CDR3 is built from 13 residues. CDR1 and CDR2 (germline): KGHDR, SFDVKD. With 2 bases removed from V and 6 bases from J, the gap between germline ends came to 7 bases. TCRdb's table, derived via immunoSEQ multiplex PCR, lists solely in-frame clones and lacks some. The data show about 130,000 clones, with around 89% seen just once and 2.5% to 3% held by the top ten. This TCR was recovered from a man aged 60 to 69 with active or convalescent COVID-19. This chain links TRBV24-1 with TRBJ2-1; a possible D gene is TRBD2 (5 bases). Sequencing was performed on peripheral blood. This CDR3 reads CATSDYRGNEQFF. CDR3 nucleotides: TGTGCCACCAGTGATTACCGGGGCAATGAGCAGTTCTTC.